In this sample, the clone carrying this TCR beta chain turned up a few times. What it recognizes is unknown. This sample is drawn from a study of CD8 T cells in ankylosing spondylitis. The TCR beta libraries were generated through quantitative 5'-RACE incorporating molecular barcodes. TCRdb re-called the 5' RACE reads with MiXCR, one entry per CDR3 protein. The sample lists a few hundred thousand distinct CDR3 sequences, about 11% occurring once. General study results and limits: Disease-linked clones were reportedly significantly enriched in matched ankylosing spondylitis synovial fluid. Blood from ankylosing spondylitis patients appeared to carry a characteristic roughly 8-variant TCR beta motif. Clones that were linked to disease were CD8+ and were relatively rare in peripheral blood.

Germline V gene sequence: CDR1 SGHDT, CDR2 YYEEEE. Trimming pared 5 bases from V and 6 bases from J, leaving 19 bases between. The CDR3 consists of 15 residues. Input material: blood, either unsorted or a sorted T cell fraction (not recorded which). The TCR comes from a male donor with ankylosing spondylitis or in good health (not recorded which). The chain has TRBV5-6 and TRBJ2-3; D is uncertain. The CDR3 here is CASRPQALTWDTQYF. In DNA, the CDR3 is TGTGCCAGCAGGCCCCAGGCCCTAACCTGGGATACGCAGTATTTT.